The sequence of this T cell receptor (beta chain) was determined in a study of blood T cell repertoires in COVID-19. In the study overall: Sites across the United States, Italy and Spain contributed samples from acute and convalescent COVID-19.

Deletions cut 5 bases from V and 0 bases from J, with 7 bases between. The germline V gene encodes CDR1 GTSNPN and CDR2 SVGIG (reference sequence). The CDR3 contains 13 residues. Produced via immunoSEQ multiplex PCR; TCRdb's table is partial and in-frame only. The repertoire consists of about 130,000 clones, with around 83% occurring once and the leading ten covering about 9.5%. The chain joins TRBV30 to TRBJ2-2, with D hard to call. The sample consisted of peripheral blood. The clonotype comes from a man aged 40-55 years with active or convalescent COVID-19. This chain's CDR3 is CAWQQTNTGELFF. CDR3 coding DNA: TGTGCCTGGCAACAGACGAACACCGGGGAGCTGTTTTTT.